This entry lists 5 T cell receptor beta chains sequenced from one sample in a study of T cell responses to AZD1222 COVID-19 vaccine. Sequenced by immunoSEQ multiplex PCR; TCRdb stores in-frame clones only, minus some. The table records about 180,000 clones, around 90% of them present only once. The sequenced sample was peripheral blood, obtained on day 0 of AZD1222 vaccination. These receptors all come from an adult in good health.

The chain carries TRBV19 and TRBJ2-7, with D possibly TRBD2 on 5 matching bases. Germline V CDR1 and CDR2: LNHDA, SQIVND (reference sequence). Trimming left V 3 bases short and J 2 bases short, with 14 bases between. This CDR3 has 15 residues. CDR3 sequence reads: CASSIGIEGPYEQYF. The CDR3 nucleotides are TGTGCCAGTAGTATCGGGATTGAGGGCCCCTACGAGCAGTACTTC.

CDR3 coding DNA: TGTGCCTGGAGGCGACAGGGGACTTTTTCCTACGAGCAGTACTTC. It specifies CAWRRQGTFSYEQYF. This chain joins TRBV30 and TRBJ2-7, with 8 bases that match TRBD1. With 3 bases clipped from V and 1 base from J, the junction kept 8 bases outside the gene matches. The CDR3 covers 15 residues. Germline lookup yields CDR1 GTSNPN and CDR2 SVGIG (reference sequence).

The V and J genes are TRBV19 and TRBJ1-2, with unresolved D. This CDR3 has 12 residues. The V gene's germline CDR1 is LNHDA and CDR2 SQIVND (reference sequence). V was pared by 7 bases and J by 5 bases, with 11 bases between. The CDR3 coding sequence is TGTGCCAGTACCGAAATAGGGTATGGCTACACCTTC. This sequence encodes CASTEIGYGYTF.

V gene TRBV10-2 combines with J gene TRBJ1-2, with 7 bases matching TRBD1. The CDR3 is 15 residues long. V gave up 0 bases and J gave up 4 bases; unmatched junction bases: 5. Germline CDR1 is WSHSY and CDR2 is SAAADI. In DNA, the CDR3 is TGCGCCAGCAGTGAGTCGATAGGGGGCGTCTATGGCTACACCTTC. It encodes CASSESIGGVYGYTF.

This sequence joins TRBV10-3 and TRBJ1-5, with TRBD1 identical over 9 bases. Germline CDR1 and CDR2: ENHRY and SYGVKD. The CDR3 has 15 residues. V gave up 2 bases and J gave up 5 bases; unmatched junction bases: 4. The DNA for the CDR3 is TGTGCCATCAGTGAGCCGGGACAGGGAGATCAGCCCCAGCATTTT. Its translation: CAISEPGQGDQPQHF.